Listed below are T cell receptor beta chains from one sample, sequenced in a study of response to subunit inactivated influenza vaccine. TCRdb itself ran the RT-PCR reads through MiXCR, one entry per CDR3 protein. The table has 550,000 to 800,000 distinct CDR3 sequences, approximately 14% seen once. The sequencing used PBMCs from blood, collected roughly 12 days after vaccination. The receptor source for this set is a man aged 50 to 60 who received an inactivated influenza vaccine. The conserved cysteine and the conserved F or W are not part of the CDR3 here. The D gene is left open where the match is weak. Clone size is stated in some rows and not others, as once, few, many or a class when expanded.

TRBJ1-5,TRBD1,TRBV6-2/TRBV6-3,NA,ASSRDRVNQPQH
TRBJ1-2,NA,TRBV12-3/TRBV12-4,many,ASSLDGLYGYT
TRBJ2-1,TRBD2,TRBV7-9,few,ASSLASGSGDEQF
TRBJ2-1,NA,TRBV28,NA,ASSPQGRRNEQF
TRBJ2-5,TRBD2,TRBV6-2/TRBV6-3,NA,ATGTSGHETQY
TRBJ2-3,NA,TRBV12-3/TRBV12-4,few,ASSPHGRGADTQY
TRBJ2-1,TRBD2,TRBV4-3,many,ASSQEQGLAGEYEQF
TRBJ2-1,NA,TRBV7-8,few,ASSPRLTSPEQF
TRBJ2-5,NA,TRBV20-1,few,SATPLGGYQETQY
TRBJ2-2,TRBD1,TRBV7-9,NA,ASSLGQVDTGELF
TRBJ2-3,TRBD1,TRBV9,NA,ASSGQQGGTDTQY
TRBJ2-2,NA,TRBV5-1,many,ASSLDLGVSGELF
TRBJ2-3,NA,TRBV11-1,NA,ASSLAVSALGWTDTQY
TRBJ2-7,NA,TRBV10-2,NA,ASKARDREQY
TRBJ2-3,NA,TRBV3-1,NA,ASSQGPSTQY
TRBJ1-6,TRBD1,TRBV20-1,NA,SARGAGGANNSPLH
TRBJ1-1,TRBD1,TRBV5-4,NA,ASSPLPTGHTEAF
TRBJ2-7,NA,TRBV5-5,NA,ASSLSSAASYEQY
TRBJ1-5,NA,TRBV3-1,NA,ASSQDGITQPQH
TRBJ1-1,TRBD1,TRBV10-3,NA,ATPGQGGIGTEAF
TRBJ2-2,NA,TRBV20-1,NA,SARDLRVADNTGELF
TRBJ2-1,NA,TRBV7-2,many,ASSPDGLRAYNEQF
TRBJ2-3,NA,TRBV11-2,many,ASSSPLSNTQY
TRBJ1-6,NA,TRBV6-1,few,ASSPSAGVDYNSPLH
TRBJ2-4,NA,TRBV11-2,few,ASSLGGRVD
TRBJ2-7,NA,TRBV5-1,NA,ASSYREAYEQY
TRBJ2-2,NA,TRBV7-2,NA,ASSLEGQLNTGELF
TRBJ2-3,TRBD1,TRBV7-8,few,ASSYPGQEADTQY
TRBJ2-7,NA,TRBV20-1,many,SARDPLTYEQY
TRBJ2-7,NA,TRBV20-1,NA,SARDLYGIGYEQY
TRBJ1-1,NA,TRBV30,NA,AWSVGVPLNTEAF
TRBJ2-7,TRBD2,TRBV20-1,NA,SAPPGGNYEQY
TRBJ1-2,NA,TRBV7-2,few,ASSPDKSYGYT
TRBJ1-1,NA,TRBV5-1,few,ASRKGPWLNTEAF
TRBJ1-5,NA,TRBV6-2/TRBV6-3,NA,ASSYGGSVNQPQH
TRBJ1-5,NA,TRBV7-6,many,ASSLGRNSNQPQH
TRBJ2-5,NA,TRBV29-1,NA,SVSSKETQY
TRBJ1-5,NA,TRBV5-1,many,ASSLSTGPSQPQH
TRBJ1-2,TRBD1,TRBV5-1,NA,ASSLGQGRVYHGYN
TRBJ2-7,NA,TRBV11-2,NA,ASSLGYGGTYEQY
TRBJ1-5,TRBD1,TRBV20-1,NA,SARGTGDQH
TRBJ2-4,NA,TRBV6-2/TRBV6-3,few,ASSGGLAKNIQY
TRBJ2-5,NA,TRBV6-2/TRBV6-3,NA,ASCRREKETQY
TRBJ2-3,NA,TRBV30,few,AWKGSQATDTQY
TRBJ2-4,NA,TRBV4-3,few,ASSQDRGGIRNIQY
TRBJ2-5,NA,TRBV5-3,NA,ARSLVSGQETQY
TRBJ2-2,NA,TRBV20-1,few,SASRQPNTGELF
TRBJ2-3,TRBD2,TRBV7-8,NA,ASSGGTSGTDTQY
TRBJ1-4,TRBD1,TRBV4-3,few,ASSQEDRGGEKLF
TRBJ1-1,NA,TRBV6-5,few,ASSKATEAF
TRBJ2-7,NA,TRBV7-9,NA,ASIRTYPGAEQY
TRBJ2-1,NA,TRBV5-1,many,ASSLRGDEQF
TRBJ2-3,TRBD2,TRBV20-1,few,SARTSANADTQY
TRBJ1-2,NA,TRBV7-2,many,ASSGDRTLVST
TRBJ2-5,NA,TRBV20-1,NA,SASGAGVVETQY